One sample yielded the 31 T cell receptor beta chains listed below, sequenced in a study of T cell responses to AZD1222 COVID-19 vaccine. Using immunoSEQ multiplex PCR, the repertoire was profiled, and TCRdb retains in-frame clones only, with some absent. The table lists 180,000 or so clones, 88% of them singletons, with 25% to 30% in the top ten. Specimen: peripheral blood, collected 28 days after the second AZD1222 dose. The receptors shown here come from an adult who received the AZD1222 COVID-19 vaccine.

V is TRBV9 and J is TRBJ2-1; 12 bases fit TRBD2. Germline CDR1 is SGDLS and CDR2 is YYNGEE. Trimming at V came to 3 bases and at J to 7 bases, leaving 5 bases not matched to a gene. This CDR3 spans 15 amino acids. The CDR3 region is CASSGSSGRGNEQFF. Written as DNA, the CDR3 is TGTGCCAGCAGCGGGTCTAGCGGGAGGGGGAATGAGCAGTTCTTC.

The chain combines TRBV6-2 or TRBV6-3 with TRBJ2-7, with D possibly TRBD2 on 6 matching bases. The CDR3 spans 17 residues. V gave up 0 bases and J gave up 1 base, with 16 bases separating them. CDR1 and CDR2 from the germline V gene are MNHEY and SVGEGT. CDR3 loop: CASSYSIGGEGSYEQYF. The CDR3 DNA follows: TGTGCCAGCAGTTACTCGATCGGAGGGGAAGGGTCCTACGAGCAGTACTTC.

The chain recombines TRBV20-1 with TRBJ2-2; D is unresolved. CDR1 DFQATT and CDR2 SNEGSKA come from the germline V gene (reference sequence). V lost 3 bases, J lost 4 bases, and 12 bases lay in between. There are 14 residues in the CDR3. The CDR3 sequence is CSASSRVSTGELFF. Here the CDR3 DNA reads TGCAGTGCTAGTTCCCGGGTGAGCACCGGGGAGCTGTTTTTT.

The V and J genes are TRBV6-5 and TRBJ2-7; 14 positions match TRBD2. The CDR3 contains 15 residues. V dropped 5 bases and J dropped 6; count of bases not matched to a gene: 6. The V gene's germline CDR1 is MNHEY and CDR2 SVGAGI. CDR3 DNA: TGTGCCAGCAGTCCAGGGACTAGCGGGAGCCTCGAGCAGTACTTC. The encoded protein is CASSPGTSGSLEQYF.

The chain is built from TRBV24-1 and TRBJ2-3; 7 bases line up with TRBD1. CDR3 size: 15 residues. J lost 1 base, V lost 5 bases, and 5 bases had no gene match. Per the germline V gene, CDR1 is KGHDR and CDR2 is SFDVKD. Here the CDR3 DNA reads TGTGCCACCAGTGCGCCAGACAGGGGCACAGATACGCAGTATTTT. Amino acids: CATSAPDRGTDTQYF.

This clone was seen a single time. This sequence joins TRBV11-3 and TRBJ2-3; TRBD1 aligns across 8 bases. CDR1 is SGHNT and CDR2 is YENEEA in the germline V gene. V trimming: 7 bases; J trimming: 4 bases; junction bases outside the gene matches: 13. CDR3 size: 16 residues. This CDR3 is CASNNHRGVQADTQYF. For the CDR3, the DNA is TGTGCCAGCAACAATCACAGGGGGGTTCAAGCAGATACGCAGTATTTT. Full variable domain (rest looked up from reference TRBV11-3 and TRBJ2-3): EAGVVQSPRYKIIEKKQPVAFWCNPISGHNTLYWYLQNLGQGPELLIRYENEEAVDDSQLPKDRFSAERLKGVDSTLKIQPAELGDSAVYLCASNNHRGVQADTQYFGPGTRLTVL.

CDR3 DNA: TGTGCCAGCAGCGCTGGAGGGGGGAGCATGAATAAAGATACGCAGTATTTT. Its protein is CASSAGGGSMNKDTQYF. The genes are TRBV9 and TRBJ2-3, with D possibly called TRBD1 or TRBD2 (6 bases each). The CDR3 is 17 amino acids. V was trimmed by 3 bases and J by 5 bases, leaving 22 bases between them. The germline CDR1 and CDR2 sequences are SGDLS and YYNGEE.

This rearrangement joins TRBV7-2 to TRBJ1-4; TRBD1 might be the D (6 bases). This CDR3 comprises 16 residues. Germline V gene data show CDR1 as SGHTA and CDR2 as FQGNSA. Trimming left V 4 bases short and J 0 bases short, with 12 bases between. The CDR3: CASSSDRRTTNEKLFF. The CDR3 DNA reads TGTGCCAGCAGCTCCGACAGGAGGACAACTAATGAAAAACTGTTTTTT.

The gene calls are TRBV28 and TRBJ2-7; no clear D. Germline assignment: CDR1 MDHEN and CDR2 SYDVKM. V lost 6 bases, J lost 3 bases, and 12 bases lay in between. The CDR3 consists of 13 residues. The CDR3 protein is CASSSYTFYEQYF. CDR3 coding DNA: TGTGCCAGCAGCTCATACACATTCTACGAGCAGTACTTC.

The chain combines TRBV4-2 with TRBJ1-1, with a tentative D call TRBD1 (6 bases). The germline CDR1 and CDR2 sequences are LGHNA and YNFKEQ. The V end was cut by 0 bases, the J end by 6 bases, with 17 bases between. The CDR3 has 16 residues. The CDR3 spells CASSQDKGGRLSEAFF. The DNA for the CDR3 is TGTGCCAGCAGCCAAGATAAGGGGGGCAGGTTGTCTGAAGCTTTCTTT.

V and J are TRBV6-1 and TRBJ2-2; D is uncertain. The CDR3 totals 13 residues. The V end lost 2 bases, the J end lost 2 bases, and 3 bases lay between the germline ends. Looked up from germline, CDR1 is MNHNS and CDR2 is SASEGT. CDR3 nucleotides: TGTGCCAGCAGTGAATTCAACACCGGGGAGCTGTTTTTT. Its translation is CASSEFNTGELFF.

This chain connects TRBV28 to TRBJ2-4; 7 bases line up with TRBD2. CDR3 length: 16 amino acids. Germline V gene sequence: CDR1 MDHEN, CDR2 SYDVKM. J lost 0 bases, V lost 5 bases, and 7 bases had no gene match. The CDR3 spells CASSASGDLAKNIQYF. For the CDR3, the DNA is TGTGCCAGCAGTGCTAGCGGCGATTTAGCCAAAAACATTCAGTACTTC.

This chain connects TRBV15 to TRBJ2-6; TRBD1 is a possible D gene (6 bases). The germline V gene encodes CDR1 LNHNV and CDR2 YYDKDF (reference sequence). The CDR3 runs to 17 residues. V was cut by 4 bases and J by 0 bases, with 13 bases left in between. The CDR3 DNA follows: TGTGCCACCAGCAATCGTAGACAGGTCTCTGGGGCCAACGTCCTGACTTTC. This codes for CATSNRRQVSGANVLTF.

This chain joins TRBV24-1 and TRBJ2-1; D remains unclear. This CDR3 has 14 amino acids. The germline V and J ends were trimmed by 4 bases and 3 bases, with 9 bases remaining between them. Germline V gene sequence: CDR1 KGHDR, CDR2 SFDVKD. The CDR3 coding sequence is TGTGCCACCAGTGAAAAGTCCGGCTACAATGAGCAGTTCTTC. As protein: CATSEKSGYNEQFF.

This clone was recorded once. This chain uses TRBV6-2 or TRBV6-3 with TRBJ2-3; D not resolved. Trimming pared 4 bases from V and 0 bases from J, leaving 14 bases between. CDR3 length: 16 residues. CDR1 and CDR2 (germline): MNHEY, SVGEGT. The CDR3 loop is CASSSPRRSSTDTQYF. The CDR3 DNA sequence: TGTGCCAGCAGTTCACCCCGACGGTCTAGCACAGATACGCAGTATTTT.

This clone was seen once. The gene calls are TRBV9 and TRBJ1-6; weak D call: TRBD1 (6 bases). This CDR3 has 14 amino acids. The V gene lost 3 bases and the J gene lost 8 bases, with 12 bases spanning the gap. Germline CDR1 reads SGDLS; CDR2 reads YYNGEE. The CDR3 nucleotides read TGTGCCAGCAGCGAACAGGGTGGGGATTCACCCCTCCACTTT. This codes for CASSEQGGDSPLHF.

The chain links TRBV9 to TRBJ1-6; D unresolved. The CDR3 contains 17 residues. V lost 0 bases and J 7 bases, leaving 17 bases between the germline ends. Germline loops: CDR1 SGDLS, CDR2 YYNGEE. CDR3 sequence reads: CASSVEGNHGWNSPLHF. The CDR3 coding sequence is TGTGCCAGCAGCGTAGAGGGCAACCACGGATGGAATTCACCCCTCCACTTT.

The CDR3, as DNA: TGTGCCAGCAGTTTATCGAGGGGACGGAATTCACCCCTCCACTTT. It is translated as CASSLSRGRNSPLHF. The rearrangement joins TRBV27 to TRBJ1-6, with D possibly matching TRBD1 (5 bases). The ends were cut back, 0 bases at V and 7 bases at J, with 10 bases in the middle. The CDR3 contains 15 residues. CDR1 is MNHEY, CDR2 SMNVEV, per germline (reference sequence).

Only one count was recorded for this clone. V usage is TRBV5-6 and J usage is TRBJ1-3, with D unclear. Per the germline V gene, CDR1 is SGHDT and CDR2 is YYEEEE. V lost 0 bases, J lost 4 bases, and 8 bases lay in between. The CDR3 is 14 amino acids. The CDR3: CASSLDRIGNTIYF. CDR3 DNA sequence: TGTGCCAGCAGCTTGGATAGGATCGGAAACACCATATATTTT. The full variable domain, with the rest looked up from reference TRBV5-6 and TRBJ1-3, is DAGVTQSPTHLIKTRGQQVTLRCSPKSGHDTVSWYQQALGQGPQFIFQYYEEEERQRGNFPDRFSGHQFPNYSSELNVNALLLGDSALYLCASSLDRIGNTIYFGEGSWLTVV.

To note about this clone: Other DNA sequences in this sample translate to the same CDR3. The chain carries TRBV4-3 and TRBJ1-3; weak D call: TRBD1 (6 bases). CDR3 length equals 16 residues. Germline CDR1 and CDR2: LGHNA and YSLEER. V shed 0 bases and J shed 4 bases, with 13 bases lying between them. The CDR3 is CASSQDLGGGGNTIYF. The DNA of the CDR3 is TGCGCCAGCAGCCAAGATCTAGGAGGGGGAGGAAACACCATATATTTT.

The chain is built from TRBV7-3 and TRBJ2-1, with D possibly TRBD2 on 7 matching bases. The germline V gene has CDR1 SGHTA and CDR2 FQGTGA. The CDR3 is made up of 16 amino acids. V gave up 0 bases and J gave up 4 bases, with 13 bases separating them. This CDR3 is CASSLTSGGIYNEQFF. DNA for the CDR3: TGTGCCAGCAGCTTAACCTCGGGGGGCATATACAATGAGCAGTTCTTC.

The chain has TRBV28 and TRBJ2-4; TRBD1 agrees at 7 bases. CDR3 length equals 22 residues. Germline CDR1 and CDR2: MDHEN and SYDVKM. V lost 3 bases to trimming and J lost 0 bases; unmatched junction nucleotides: 23. The DNA for the CDR3 is TGTGCCAGCAGTTTTCCCGGGACAGTGGGTTCCCCTTTTGGAGTAGCCAAAAACATTCAGTACTTC. Amino acid sequence: CASSFPGTVGSPFGVAKNIQYF.

The chain employs TRBV19 and TRBJ2-2; weak D call: TRBD2 (6 bases). Germline assignment: CDR1 LNHDA and CDR2 SQIVND (reference sequence). There are 15 residues in the CDR3. V was pared by 3 bases and J by 2 bases, with 10 bases between. CDR3 sequence: CASSILAANTGELFF. Here the CDR3 DNA reads TGTGCCAGTAGTATTTTAGCGGCAAACACCGGGGAGCTGTTTTTT.

The rearrangement joins TRBV21-1 to TRBJ2-7; the table assigns TRBD2, which was not confirmed against the DNA. TRBV21-1 is a documented pseudogene. CDR3 size: 14 residues. The CDR3 coding sequence is TGTGCCAGCAGCAAAGGTACTAGCGTCTACGAGCAGTACTTC. Protein sequence: CASSKGTSVYEQYF.

The DNA for the CDR3 is TGTGCCAGCTCACCAACCCCCTATGACAGGGATTTTTACGAGCAGTACTTC. Amino acid sequence: CASSPTPYDRDFYEQYF. The chain joins TRBV18 to TRBJ2-7; 7 bases match TRBD1. The CDR3 length is 17 residues. Germline V CDR1 and CDR2: KGHSH, LQKENI. Trimming took 2 bases from V and 4 from J; bases not matched to a gene: 14.

This clone was recorded once. The rearrangement uses TRBV5-1 and TRBJ2-1; 7 nucleotides line up with TRBD1. The CDR3 sequence is 14 residues long. Per the germline V gene, CDR1 is SGHRS and CDR2 is YFSETQ. V lost 4 bases to trimming and J lost 6 bases; unmatched junction nucleotides: 7. For the CDR3, the DNA is TGCGCCAGCAGCAAGGGACAGAGGGGCAATGAGCAGTTCTTC. Translating it yields CASSKGQRGNEQFF.

The chain has TRBV6-4 and TRBJ1-2, with TRBD1 as a possible D gene (6 bases). The V and J ends lost 0 bases and 7 bases respectively, with 12 bases between them. The CDR3 contains 14 residues. CDR1 and CDR2 (germline): MRHNA, SNTAGT. The CDR3 region is CASSDSQGLGGYTF. CDR3 coding DNA: TGTGCCAGCAGTGACTCGCAGGGGCTCGGTGGCTACACCTTC.

The gene calls are TRBV11-2 and TRBJ2-7; 10 positions match TRBD2. Germline assignment: CDR1 SGHAT and CDR2 FQNNGV. CDR3 length: 16 amino acids. Trimming took 7 bases from V and 4 from J; bases not matched to a gene: 13. CDR3 in amino acids: CASNLRPSGSLYEQYF. In nucleotides, the CDR3 is TGTGCCAGCAACCTTCGACCTAGCGGGAGTCTATACGAGCAGTACTTC.

In its sample, this clone was seen once. The genes are TRBV19 and TRBJ1-6; D might be TRBD1 (5 bases). The ends were cut back, 4 bases at V and 9 bases at J, with 16 bases in the middle. The germline V gene encodes CDR1 LNHDA and CDR2 SQIVND (reference sequence). The CDR3 loop spans 15 amino acids. CDR3 DNA sequence: TGTGCCAGTAGTAGGGGGGTGCAGCTGGTTTCACCCCTCCACTTT. This gives the protein CASSRGVQLVSPLHF.

The J gene is TRBJ2-2, the V gene TRBV7-6, with D uncertain. The CDR3 consists of 14 residues. Per the germline V gene, CDR1 is SGHVS and CDR2 is FNYEAQ. V was trimmed by 1 base and J by 5 bases, leaving 8 bases between them. This CDR3 reads CASSLGQRTGELFF. In nucleotides, the CDR3 is TGTGCCAGCAGCTTAGGCCAGAGGACCGGGGAGCTGTTTTTT.

The gene calls are TRBV21-1 and TRBJ2-1; the table's D call, TRBD2, has no DNA check behind it. TRBV21-1 is shown as a pseudogene. The CDR3 sequence is 16 residues long. The CDR3 nucleotides read TGTGCCAGCAGCAAAGAGGGACTAGCGGTTTACAATGAGCAGTTCTTC. It yields the protein CASSKEGLAVYNEQFF.